This TCR beta chain was recorded in a study of beta chain features in type 1 diabetes. About the study: When patients were set against healthy donors, age, gender and cell yields were similar. Sorted cells examined across all samples numbered approximately 100 million.

All of the isolated RNA was reverse transcribed, so expressed TCRB transcripts were sequenced. Produced via immunoSEQ multiplex PCR; TCRdb's table is partial and in-frame only. This sample carries 200,000 to 250,000 clones, 16% of them seen once, and the ten largest clones take 0.085%. On this clone itself: Its target is unknown.

Trimming stripped 3 bases from V and 3 bases from J, with 15 bases between. CDR3 length: 15 amino acids. The germline CDR1 and CDR2 sequences are ENHRY and SYGVKD. Per donor, one heparinised blood draw averaged about 100 mL. Study-level findings and limits: The study found moderately but significantly shorter TCRB CDR3s in all four CD4+ subsets of Type 1 diabetes patients. For patients, the naive, central memory and Treg TCRB repertoires appeared more alike than for healthy donors.

The TCR comes from a man aged 25-40 years with type 1 diabetes. The V gene is TRBV10-3, the J gene TRBJ2-7, with D possibly being TRBD1 or TRBD2 (5 bases each). Sequences were obtained from naive CD4+ T cells from blood. The CDR3 protein is CAISEWDPPYYEQYF. CDR3 nucleotides: TGTGCCATCAGTGAATGGGACCCCCCATACTACGAGCAGTACTTC.